This T cell receptor beta chain was recovered during a study of T cell responses to AZD1222 COVID-19 vaccine. Produced via immunoSEQ multiplex PCR; TCRdb's table is partial and in-frame only. Seen here are about 100,000 clones, around 90% observed once, and the top ten hold 1.5% to 2%. Sequences were derived from peripheral blood, sampled on day 0 of AZD1222 vaccination. The sequence was obtained from an adult in good health.

CDR3 nucleotide sequence: TGTGCCAGTACGGGAAGGCGGGAGGGCGTCGGCACCGGGGAGCTGTTTTTT. This codes for CASTGRREGVGTGELFF. V and J are TRBV19 and TRBJ2-2; 9 positions agree with TRBD2. The CDR3 covers 17 residues. Per the germline V gene, CDR1 is LNHDA and CDR2 is SQIVND (reference sequence). Trimming cost V 7 bases and J 4 bases; bases outside gene matches: 13.